These 16 T cell receptor beta chains were all obtained from the same sample, sequenced in a study of T-cell reconstitution after alpha-beta-depleted transplantation in children. TCRbeta library construction was performed incorporating unique molecular identifiers. In TCRdb, the PCR reads were re-called with MiXCR into one record per CDR3 protein. The sample has around 700,000 distinct CDR3 sequences; about an eighth are singletons. The sample was PBMCs, taken before TCRalphabeta/CD19-depleted stem cell transplant. The receptors here all came from a girl aged 2-10 years with congenital amegakaryocytic thrombocytopenia, due to receive a stem cell transplant.

There are a few counts of this clonotype. The V gene is TRBV7-3, the J gene TRBJ2-1, with TRBD1 matching 8 bases. CDR3 length equals 13 residues. In germline, CDR1 is SGHTA, CDR2 FQGTGA. The trim removed 3 bases at V and 6 bases at J, leaving 1 base unmatched. The CDR3 DNA reads as TGTGCCAGCAGCTTCGGACAGGGCAATGAGCAGTTCTTC. This gives the protein CASSFGQGNEQFF. The full variable domain, rest sourced from reference TRBV7-3 and TRBJ2-1, is GAGVSQTPSNKVTEKGKYVELRCDPISGHTALYWYRQSLGQGPEFLIYFQGTGAADDSGLPNDRFFAVRPEGSVSTLKIQRTERGDSAVYLCASSFGQGNEQFFGPGTRLTVL.

This clonotype was counted between two and nine times. The chain employs TRBV7-2 and TRBJ2-2, with 9 bases matching TRBD2. The V and J ends lost 1 base and 5 bases, in that order; junction bases with no gene match: 5. Germline loops: CDR1 SGHTA, CDR2 FQGNSA. The CDR3 runs 16 residues. The CDR3 spells CASSLDGSGSTGELFF. The CDR3 DNA sequence: TGTGCCAGCAGCTTAGATGGTAGCGGGAGTACCGGGGAGCTGTTTTTT.

There are many counts of this clonotype. This chain links TRBV5-1 with TRBJ2-5; D might be TRBD2 (5 bases). Germline CDR1 and CDR2: SGHRS and YFSETQ. The CDR3 length is 16 residues. Trimming cost V 2 bases and J 5 bases, with 19 bases left between them. CDR3 loop: CASSFNFLARGETQYF. CDR3 nucleotide sequence: TGCGCCAGCAGCTTTAATTTCCTAGCTCGTGGGGAGACCCAGTACTTC.

This clonotype has ten or more counts. CDR3: CASSLVVVGYGYTF. For the CDR3, the DNA is TGTGCCAGCAGCTTAGTGGTGGTGGGCTATGGCTACACCTTC. The chain is built from TRBV7-2 and TRBJ1-2; D gene ambiguous. V was pared by 1 base and J by 4 bases, with 10 bases between. The CDR3 consists of 14 residues. Germline CDR1 is SGHTA and CDR2 is FQGNSA.

This clonotype has ten or more counts. The V and J genes are TRBV12-3 or TRBV12-4 and TRBJ2-2; TRBD2 is a possible D gene (5 bases). V dropped 5 bases and J dropped 6 bases, with 28 bases sitting between them. The CDR3 sequence is 19 residues long. The CDR3 loop reads CASSARWLSRGGQAGELFF. CDR3 nucleotide sequence: TGTGCCAGCAGTGCGCGGTGGCTCAGCCGAGGAGGTCAGGCCGGGGAGCTGTTTTTT.

This clonotype has a count of ten or more. The genes are TRBV5-1 and TRBJ2-3; 9 positions agree with TRBD1. The V segment lost 0 bases and the J segment 5 bases; nucleotides outside the gene matches: 7. Germline CDR1 is SGHRS and CDR2 is YFSETQ. CDR3 length: 16 amino acids. CDR3 region: CASSLVGTGRGDTQYF. In nucleotides, the CDR3 is TGCGCCAGCAGCTTGGTCGGGACAGGGAGAGGAGATACGCAGTATTTT.

This clonotype was seen only a few times. The V gene is TRBV5-1, the J gene TRBJ1-1, with TRBD1 matching over 8 bases. The ends lost 9 bases at V and 9 bases at J; junction bases unmatched: 19. The CDR3 totals 15 residues. CDR1 and CDR2 from the germline V gene are SGHRS and YFSETQ. CDR3 bases: TGCGCCACCAGTGCGTTACAATCGACAGGGGAAAAAGCTTTCTTT. As protein: CATSALQSTGEKAFF.

This clonotype was seen at least ten times. This chain connects TRBV20-1 to TRBJ2-7; D is undetermined. The V end lost 3 bases, the J end lost 1 base, and 4 bases lay between the germline ends. This CDR3 comprises 11 residues. Germline values: CDR1 DFQATT, CDR2 SNEGSKA (reference sequence). The CDR3 DNA follows: TGCAGTGCTAGCCAATCCTACGAGCAGTACTTC. Its protein product is CSASQSYEQYF.

This clonotype was counted ten times or more. CDR3 sequence (DNA): TGTGCCAGCCCTAAAGGAACTAGCGCCCCGGGTAAAGCCAAAAACATTCAGTACTTC. It specifies CASPKGTSAPGKAKNIQYF. The rearrangement links TRBV6-1 to TRBJ2-4, with 7 bases lining up with TRBD2. The junction had 19 bases not matched to a gene; V was cut back by 8 bases and J by 0 bases. This CDR3 has 19 residues. Germline-derived CDR1 and CDR2 are MNHNS and SASEGT.

There are many counts of this clonotype. V and J are TRBV29-1 and TRBJ2-3; 8 nucleotides agree with TRBD2. The V and J ends lost 1 base and 8 bases, in that order; junction bases with no gene match: 11. The CDR3 is made up of 15 amino acids. In germline, CDR1 is SQVTM, CDR2 ANQGSEA. The CDR3 region has the DNA TGCAGCGTTGAAGCTTTCTCAGCGGGAGTTGGTACGCAGTATTTT. Protein: CSVEAFSAGVGTQYF.

The table lists this clonotype with a few counts. A read error is possible here, since a much larger clone lies one base away. The chain couples TRBV5-1 to TRBJ2-5, with a tentative D call TRBD1 (6 bases). The CDR3 sequence is 14 residues long. CDR1 is SGHRS, CDR2 YFSETQ, per germline. CDR3 sequence: CASSLQGLQDTQYF. CDR3 in DNA: TGCGCCAGCAGCTTGCAGGGGCTACAAGACACCCAGTACTTC.

This clonotype was detected a few times. The chain carries TRBV7-8 and TRBJ2-3, with TRBD2 matching 7 bases. Looked up from germline, CDR1 is SGHVS and CDR2 is FQNEAQ. J gave up 6 bases and V 8 bases, and 20 bases lay outside the gene matches. CDR3 length equals 17 residues. CDR3 protein: CASSNPREGGHRDTQYF. In DNA, the CDR3 is TGTGCCAGCTCAAACCCGAGGGAGGGAGGGCATAGGGATACGCAGTATTTT.

This clonotype was detected only a few times. The CDR3 DNA is TGTGCCAGCAGCCCACCCCAGGTGGGGGATACCGGGGAGCTGTTTTTT. Protein sequence: CASSPPQVGDTGELFF. The chain has TRBV11-1 and TRBJ2-2; the D gene could be TRBD1 or TRBD2 (5 bases each). The CDR3 has 16 residues. In germline, CDR1 is SGHAT, CDR2 FQDESV (reference sequence). The ends were cut back, 5 bases at V and 5 bases at J, with 18 bases in the middle. The variable domain in full, with the rest retrieved from reference TRBV11-1 and TRBJ2-2, is EAEVAQSPRYKITEKSQAVAFWCDPISGHATLYWYRQILGQGPELLVQFQDESVVDDSQLPKDRFSAERLKGVDSTLKIQPAELGDSAMYLCASSPPQVGDTGELFFGEGSRLTVL.

This chain links TRBV4-1 with TRBJ2-7; D might be TRBD1 or TRBD2, each matching 5 bases. V was shortened by 5 bases and J by 7 bases, with 18 bases between the two germline ends. CDR3 size: 14 residues. CDR1 and CDR2 from the germline V gene are MGHRA and YSYEKL. CDR3: CASSYPGPESEQYF. DNA of the CDR3: TGCGCCAGCAGCTACCCGGGACCGGAATCGGAGCAGTACTTC.

The table lists this clonotype with many counts. The chain is built from TRBV20-1 and TRBJ2-7; possibly TRBD2 for D (6 bases). This CDR3 is 12 amino acids long. Germline values: CDR1 DFQATT, CDR2 SNEGSKA (reference sequence). The V end lost 6 bases, the J end lost 3 bases, and 12 bases lay between the germline ends. DNA of the CDR3: TGCAGTGCGGTGGGAGGCAACTACGAGCAGTACTTC. Its protein product is CSAVGGNYEQYF.

Many counts were recorded for this clonotype. The V gene is TRBV20-1, the J gene TRBJ1-1, with D possibly matching TRBD1 (6 bases). V was shortened by 6 bases and J by 0 bases, with 14 bases between the two germline ends. The CDR3 consists of 14 residues. CDR1 is DFQATT, CDR2 SNEGSKA, per germline (reference sequence). The CDR3 here is CSASQGHMNTEAFF. CDR3 coding DNA: TGCAGTGCAAGTCAGGGGCACATGAACACTGAAGCTTTCTTT.